The clone carrying this T cell receptor (beta chain) is large (0.1 to 1%). Mismatch with germline at one junction end may stem from a read error. This specimen belongs to a study of control samples from healthy donors and cancer patients. Clones were sequenced by immunoSEQ multiplex PCR, and TCRdb holds only the in-frame ones, with some missing. The profile shows about 30,000 clones, 70% to 90% of them singletons. CDR1 and CDR2 from the germline V gene are MNHEY and SVGEGT. The CDR3 runs 12 residues. The chain is built from TRBV6-2 or TRBV6-3 and TRBJ1-1; no reliable D call. The source is a woman aged 55-69 years with head and neck cancer. Sequencing was done on a sample of PBMCs. The DNA of the CDR3 is TGTGCCAGCAGTTACCCCTACACGGAAGCTTTCTTT. Amino acids: CASSYPYTEAFF.